This paragraph covers one T cell receptor beta chain sequence. Its antigen specificity is not known. Per-base qualities were not stored, and no clone one base away is much larger. The record originates from a study of post-analysis software for immune sequencing data (dated by TCRdb to between 2014 and 2017). Regarding the study in general: Disease courses on record covered relapsing-remitting, secondary progressive and progressive-relapsing multiple sclerosis, though some patients had no subtype annotation. The patient repertoires were compared against roughly 12 previously published healthy control repertoires obtained from donors aged roughly 6 to 28 years. A subset of samples was prepared in parallel using single-end sample barcoding, then pooled and co-amplified after Illumina adapter ligation. Summary of the overall study and its limitations: Multiple sclerosis patients had significantly lower normalized Chao1 diversity than controls, a result that suggests substantial peripheral T-cell clonal expansion. The multiple sclerosis patient group was slightly younger than the control group. About five TRBV segments, including TRBV5-6, TRBV5-1 and TRBV20-1, were significantly more frequent in patients than controls. Direct clustering with F measure revealed strong co-clustering of samples prepared in the same batch, which led to a batch-effect correction.

Libraries were built with PCR. These reads were obtained on an Illumina HiSeq 2500. To reduce PCR and sequencing biases, unique molecular identifiers were incorporated into the TCR beta cDNA libraries. Approximately 500,000 cDNA molecules were obtained for every 1 to 10 million input T cells, so each molecule roughly corresponded to one T cell. Patient libraries were prepared and sequenced with the same protocol used for the earlier healthy control dataset. Within a given batch, samples were prepared together, multiplexed and sequenced on the same HiSeq lane. The authors' analysis ran thus. Raw barcoded reads were processed with MIGEC, and single-read molecular identifier groups were discarded before consensus assembly and CDR3 extraction. VDJtools was used for post-analysis of the clonotype tables, and diversity was normalized by down-sampling every dataset to the size of the smallest sample. To correct batch-related cross-sample contamination, repertoire overlap clustering matched CDR3 amino acid sequences but not nucleotide sequences. Using fastp trimming at Q25 and MiXCR clonotype assembly, TCRdb reanalyzed the public sequencing data and kept in-frame beta chains. Rows with one shared CDR3 protein collapse into an entry with the most common genes and DNA. These V and J calls rely on TCRdb rather than the paper's analysis. This sample gives hundreds of thousands of distinct CDR3 sequences in total; about 27% of them show up just once. The ten largest clones represent roughly 0.54% of the sample.

To demonstrate the VDJtools post-analysis software, the study profiled TCR beta repertoires from the peripheral blood of approximately twelve young patients with multiple sclerosis. The multiple sclerosis patients were children and adolescents between roughly 6 and 17 years of age. For CDR1 and CDR2, the germline V gene (reference sequence) lists DFQATT and SNEGSKA. The CDR3 holds 14 amino acids from the cysteine to the phenylalanine. Just the 42-base CDR3 DNA is kept, in frame starting at base 1. V is cut back by 1 base and J by 6 bases, with 6 bases in the junction unmatched. The sequence joins TRBV20-1 to TRBJ2-3, and 8 junctional nucleotides match TRBD1. Source material: blood. The sequence derives from a girl aged 5-17 years with multiple sclerosis. The nucleotides read TGCAGTGCTAGAGGAGACAGGGGCCTTGATACGCAGTATTTT. Translated, it reads CSARGDRGLDTQYF.